The next 17 T cell receptor beta chains were all read from a single sample in a study of T cells after somatic rescue of genetic block. TCRdb's table, derived via immunoSEQ multiplex PCR, lists solely in-frame clones and lacks some. The data contain under 150,000 clones, about 89% of them singletons. The sample taken for sequencing was peripheral blood mononuclear cells (PBMCs). Receptors originate from a woman younger than 35.

V and J are TRBV18 and TRBJ2-7; 9 bases agree with TRBD1. Germline loops: CDR1 KGHSH, CDR2 LQKENI. J gave up 3 bases and V 1 base, and 4 bases lay outside the gene matches. The CDR3 covers 15 residues. CDR3 sequence reads: CASSPLGQGLYEQYF. DNA of the CDR3: TGTGCCAGCTCACCACTAGGACAGGGGCTCTACGAGCAGTACTTC.

This chain links TRBV29-1 with TRBJ1-3; 7 bases are shared with TRBD1. Germline V gene data show CDR1 as SQVTM and CDR2 as ANQGSEA. This CDR3 contains 15 residues. Trimming removed 6 bases from V and 0 bases from J; junction bases left unmatched: 8. This CDR3 reads CSVYDRVDSGNTIYF. In DNA form, the CDR3 reads TGCAGCGTATACGACAGGGTGGACTCTGGAAACACCATATATTTT.

This clone was found a few times. The chain couples TRBV4-1 to TRBJ1-1; no firm D call. Trimming cost V 0 bases and J 3 bases, with 17 bases left between them. This CDR3 has 17 residues. Germline lookup yields CDR1 MGHRA and CDR2 YSYEKL. The chain's CDR3 is CASSQEESLRRDTEAFF. The CDR3, as DNA: TGCGCCAGCAGCCAAGAGGAGAGTTTGAGGAGGGACACTGAAGCTTTCTTT.

The gene calls are TRBV11-1 and TRBJ1-2; D unresolved. The V and J ends lost 4 bases and 6 bases respectively, with 9 bases between them. The V gene's germline CDR1 is SGHAT and CDR2 FQDESV (reference sequence). The CDR3 is 12 residues long. The CDR3 DNA follows: TGTGCCAGCAGCTCGGACTACGATGGCTACACCTTC. Its protein product is CASSSDYDGYTF.

This chain joins TRBV28 and TRBJ1-2; no firm D call. V lost 1 base and J lost 7, with 19 bases in between. From germline, CDR1 is MDHEN and CDR2 SYDVKM. The CDR3 consists of 16 residues. CDR3 in amino acids: CASSLSDPLAQGGYTF. CDR3 DNA: TGTGCCAGCAGTTTATCGGACCCATTAGCTCAAGGTGGCTACACCTTC.

V gene TRBV7-2 combines with J gene TRBJ2-5; 9 bases are a match to TRBD2. The CDR3 loop spans 14 amino acids. Germline CDR1 is SGHTA and CDR2 is FQGNSA. The junction had 1 base not matched to a gene; V was cut back by 2 bases and J by 3 bases. CDR3 sequence (DNA): TGTGCCAGCAGCTTATTAGCGGGGGAAGAGACCCAGTACTTC. This sequence encodes CASSLLAGEETQYF.

This chain uses TRBV10-2 with TRBJ2-1, with 9 bases identical to TRBD1. The J segment lost 9 bases and the V segment lost 6 bases, leaving 9 bases of the junction unmatched. The CDR3 is 14 residues long. Germline loops: CDR1 WSHSY, CDR2 SAAADI. CDR3 sequence: CASSPGQGAGEQFF. CDR3 DNA: TGCGCCAGCAGCCCGGGACAGGGCGCCGGTGAGCAGTTCTTC.

This clone was detected only once. The chain couples TRBV6-1 to TRBJ2-1; no firm D call. Germline CDR1 MNHNS, CDR2 SASEGT. The ends were cut back, 5 bases at V and 4 bases at J, with 6 bases in the middle. This CDR3 region has 12 residues. CDR3 in DNA: TGTGCCAGCAGTCCTATTTACAATGAGCAGTTCTTC. Its translation: CASSPIYNEQFF.

This clone has just one count. This chain connects TRBV30 to TRBJ1-2; D is unclear. Trimming pared 6 bases from V and 2 bases from J, leaving 13 bases between. The CDR3 has 13 amino acids. Germline CDR1 GTSNPN, CDR2 SVGIG (reference sequence). The CDR3 spells CACSLNPNYGYTF. CDR3 in DNA: TGTGCCTGCAGTCTCAATCCGAACTATGGCTACACCTTC.

The V call is TRBV15, the J call TRBJ1-1, with D tentatively TRBD1 (6 bases). V was pared by 2 bases and J by 8 bases, with 12 bases between. The germline CDR1 and CDR2 sequences are LNHNV and YYDKDF (reference sequence). The CDR3 is made up of 13 amino acids. The CDR3 DNA reads as TGTGCCACCAGCAGATTTGGGAGGGGGGAAGCTTTCTTT. Its translation: CATSRFGRGEAFF.

The chain joins TRBV19 to TRBJ1-3; 7 positions agree with TRBD1. After removal of 5 bases from V and 4 bases from J, the junction contained 5 bases not matched to a gene. Germline CDR1 and CDR2: LNHDA and SQIVND (reference sequence). This CDR3 is built from 14 residues. The CDR3 nucleotides read TGTGCCAGTAGTGGTTACAGGGGAGGAAACACCATATATTTT. This translates into CASSGYRGGNTIYF.

The V gene is TRBV7-7, the J gene TRBJ2-1; D is uncertain. The V gene lost 1 base and the J gene lost 3 bases, with 7 bases spanning the gap. Looked up from germline, CDR1 is SSHAT and CDR2 is FNYEAQ (reference sequence). This CDR3 comprises 14 residues. The CDR3 protein is CASSLGGSYNEQFF. The DNA of the CDR3 is TGTGCCAGCAGCTTAGGTGGCAGCTACAATGAGCAGTTCTTC.

The chain carries TRBV2 and TRBJ1-5, with 7 nucleotides matching TRBD1. Germline V gene lookup returns CDR1 SNHLY and CDR2 FYNNEI. The J segment lost 0 bases and the V segment lost 3 bases, leaving 8 bases of the junction unmatched. The CDR3 extends over 17 amino acids. The CDR3 coding sequence is TGTGCCAGCAGTGAGGGGAGACAGGGCCATAGCAATCAGCCCCAGCATTTT. Encoded protein: CASSEGRQGHSNQPQHF.

V and J are TRBV6-5 and TRBJ2-1, with D possibly matching TRBD2 (7 bases). Germline V CDR1 and CDR2: MNHEY, SVGAGI. Trimming shortened V by 0 bases and J by 10 bases, and 16 bases separated the two germline ends. This CDR3 spans 15 amino acids. In DNA, the CDR3 is TGTGCCAGCAGTTACTCGGGGGGGGCCGGGATGGAGCAGTTCTTC. Amino acids: CASSYSGGAGMEQFF.

The V call is TRBV4-1, the J call TRBJ1-5; 9 bases are shared with TRBD1. The length of the CDR3 is 17 residues. Germline values: CDR1 MGHRA, CDR2 YSYEKL. Trimming at V came to 3 bases and at J to 0 bases, leaving 6 bases not matched to a gene. The CDR3 sequence: CASSQLQGALSNQPQHF. DNA of the CDR3: TGCGCCAGCAGCCAGTTACAGGGGGCCCTTAGCAATCAGCCCCAGCATTTT.

The V and J genes are TRBV7-3 and TRBJ2-1; D perhaps matches TRBD2 (5 bases). The V end lost 5 bases, the J end lost 6 bases, and 14 bases lay between the germline ends. CDR1 and CDR2 (germline): SGHTA, FQGTGA. The CDR3 has 14 residues. The DNA of the CDR3 is TGTGCCAGCAGCCCGGACTCCCTGCTCAATGAGCAGTTCTTC. It translates to CASSPDSLLNEQFF.

On this clone: A junction end diverges from the germline sequence, so it may reflect a read error. The chain joins TRBV10-3 to TRBJ2-7; the D is unclear. The CDR3 spans 13 residues. Germline lookup yields CDR1 ENHRY and CDR2 SYGVKD. This CDR3 reads CATSRDVAYEQYF. CDR3 in DNA: TGTGCCACCAGTCGAGACGTCGCCTACGAGCAGTACTTC.